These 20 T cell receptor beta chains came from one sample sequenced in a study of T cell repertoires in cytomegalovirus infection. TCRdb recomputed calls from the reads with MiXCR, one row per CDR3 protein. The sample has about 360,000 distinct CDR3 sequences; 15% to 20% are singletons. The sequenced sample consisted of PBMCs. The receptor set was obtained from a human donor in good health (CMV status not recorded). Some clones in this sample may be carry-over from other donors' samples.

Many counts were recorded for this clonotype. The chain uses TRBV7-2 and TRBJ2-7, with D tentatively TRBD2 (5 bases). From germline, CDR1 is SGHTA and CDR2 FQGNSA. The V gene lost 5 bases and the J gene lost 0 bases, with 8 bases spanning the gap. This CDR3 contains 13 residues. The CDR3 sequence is CASSGRSSYEQYF. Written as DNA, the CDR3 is TGTGCCAGCAGCGGGAGAAGCTCCTACGAGCAGTACTTC.

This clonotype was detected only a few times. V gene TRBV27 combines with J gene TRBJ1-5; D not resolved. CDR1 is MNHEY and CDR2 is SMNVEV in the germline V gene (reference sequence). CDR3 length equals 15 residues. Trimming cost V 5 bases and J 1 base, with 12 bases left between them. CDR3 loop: CASSLSLGSNQPQHF. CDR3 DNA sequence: TGTGCCAGCAGTCTTTCCTTGGGAAGCAATCAGCCCCAGCATTTT.

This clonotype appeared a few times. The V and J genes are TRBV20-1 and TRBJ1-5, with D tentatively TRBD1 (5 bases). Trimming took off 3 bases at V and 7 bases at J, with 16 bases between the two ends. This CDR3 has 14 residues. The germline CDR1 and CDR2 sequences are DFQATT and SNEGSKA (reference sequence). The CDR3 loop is CSASLSTGDQPQHF. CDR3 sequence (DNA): TGCAGTGCTAGTCTGTCAACAGGCGACCAGCCCCAGCATTTT.

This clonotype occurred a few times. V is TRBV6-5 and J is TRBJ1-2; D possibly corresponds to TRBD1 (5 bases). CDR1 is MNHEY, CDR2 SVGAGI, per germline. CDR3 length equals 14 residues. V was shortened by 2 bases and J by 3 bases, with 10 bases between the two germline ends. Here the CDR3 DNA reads TGTGCCAGCAGTTACGGTGTGGGGGACTATGGCTACACCTTC. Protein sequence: CASSYGVGDYGYTF.

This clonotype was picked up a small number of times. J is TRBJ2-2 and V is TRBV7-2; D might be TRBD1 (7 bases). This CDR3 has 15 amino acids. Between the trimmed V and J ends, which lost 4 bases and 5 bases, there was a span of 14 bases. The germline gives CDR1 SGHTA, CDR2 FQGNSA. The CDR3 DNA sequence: TGTGCCAGCAGCTCCACAGGGGCGGGGACCGGGGAGCTGTTTTTT. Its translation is CASSSTGAGTGELFF.

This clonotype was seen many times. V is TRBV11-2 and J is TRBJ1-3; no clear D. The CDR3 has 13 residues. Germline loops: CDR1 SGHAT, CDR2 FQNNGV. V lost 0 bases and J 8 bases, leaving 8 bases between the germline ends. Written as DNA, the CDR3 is TGTGCCAGCAGCTTAGATTTCCCGGACACCATATATTTT. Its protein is CASSLDFPDTIYF.

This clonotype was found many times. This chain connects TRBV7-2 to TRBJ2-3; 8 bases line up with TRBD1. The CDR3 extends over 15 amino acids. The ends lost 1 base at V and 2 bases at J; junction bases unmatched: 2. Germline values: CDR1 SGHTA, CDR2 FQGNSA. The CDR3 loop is CASSLGTGFTDTQYF. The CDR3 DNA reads TGTGCCAGCAGCTTAGGGACAGGGTTCACAGATACGCAGTATTTT.

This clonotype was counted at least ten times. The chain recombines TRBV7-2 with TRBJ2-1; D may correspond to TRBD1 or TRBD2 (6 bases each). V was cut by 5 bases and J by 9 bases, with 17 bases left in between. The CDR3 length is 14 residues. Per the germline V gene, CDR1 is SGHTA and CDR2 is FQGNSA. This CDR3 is CASSPRRARGEQFF. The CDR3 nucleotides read TGTGCCAGCAGCCCGAGGAGGGCCAGGGGTGAGCAGTTCTTC.

The CDR3 nucleotides read TGTGCCAGCAGCCAACCGGAACGACTTACTGAAGCTTTCTTT. Translation: CASSQPERLTEAFF. The chain combines TRBV3-1 with TRBJ1-1; no clear D. V was clipped by 2 bases and J by 5 bases, with 12 bases between them. CDR1 is LGHDT, CDR2 YNNKEL, per germline (reference sequence). There are 14 residues in the CDR3.

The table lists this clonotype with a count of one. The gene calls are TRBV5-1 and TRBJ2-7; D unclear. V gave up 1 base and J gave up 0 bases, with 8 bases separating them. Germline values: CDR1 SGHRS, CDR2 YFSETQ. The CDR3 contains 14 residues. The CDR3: CASSLNSGSYEQYF. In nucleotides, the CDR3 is TGCGCCAGCAGCTTGAATTCCGGCTCCTACGAGCAGTACTTC.

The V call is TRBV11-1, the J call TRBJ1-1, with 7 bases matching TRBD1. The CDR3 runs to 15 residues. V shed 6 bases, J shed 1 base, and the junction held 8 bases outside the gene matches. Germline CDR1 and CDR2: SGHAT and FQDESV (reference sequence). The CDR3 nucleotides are TGTGCCAGCAGTAGGACCGGGACAGCGAACACTGAAGCTTTCTTT. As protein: CASSRTGTANTEAFF.

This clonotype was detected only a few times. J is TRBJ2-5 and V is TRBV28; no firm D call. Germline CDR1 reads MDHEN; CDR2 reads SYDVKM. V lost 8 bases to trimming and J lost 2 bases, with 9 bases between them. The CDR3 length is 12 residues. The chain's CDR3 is CASAQIQETQYF. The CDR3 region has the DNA TGTGCCAGCGCCCAAATACAAGAGACCCAGTACTTC.

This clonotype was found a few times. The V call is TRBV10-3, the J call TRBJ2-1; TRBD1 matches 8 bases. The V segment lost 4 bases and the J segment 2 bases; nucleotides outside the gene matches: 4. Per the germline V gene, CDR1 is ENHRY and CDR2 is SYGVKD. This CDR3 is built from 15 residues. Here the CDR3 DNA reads TGTGCCATCAGTGGGACAGGGAGGCCCTACAATGAGCAGTTCTTC. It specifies CAISGTGRPYNEQFF.

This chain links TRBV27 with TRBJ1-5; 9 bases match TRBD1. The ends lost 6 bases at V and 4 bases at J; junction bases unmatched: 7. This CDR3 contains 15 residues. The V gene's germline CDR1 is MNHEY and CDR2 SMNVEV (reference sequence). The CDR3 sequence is CASRLQGAGNQPQHF. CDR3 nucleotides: TGTGCCAGCAGATTACAGGGGGCCGGGAATCAGCCCCAGCATTTT.

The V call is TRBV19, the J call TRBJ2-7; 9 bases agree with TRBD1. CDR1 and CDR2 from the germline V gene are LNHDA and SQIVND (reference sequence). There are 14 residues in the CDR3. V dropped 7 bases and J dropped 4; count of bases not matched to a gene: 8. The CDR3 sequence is CASKQGQGYYEQYF. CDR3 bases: TGTGCCAGTAAGCAGGGACAGGGCTATTACGAGCAGTACTTC.

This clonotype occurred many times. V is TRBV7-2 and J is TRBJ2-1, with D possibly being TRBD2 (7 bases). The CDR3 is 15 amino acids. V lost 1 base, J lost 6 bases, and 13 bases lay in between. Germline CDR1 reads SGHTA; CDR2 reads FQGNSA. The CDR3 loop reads CASSLGGGGINEQFF. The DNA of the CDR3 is TGTGCCAGCAGCTTAGGAGGCGGGGGCATCAATGAGCAGTTCTTC.

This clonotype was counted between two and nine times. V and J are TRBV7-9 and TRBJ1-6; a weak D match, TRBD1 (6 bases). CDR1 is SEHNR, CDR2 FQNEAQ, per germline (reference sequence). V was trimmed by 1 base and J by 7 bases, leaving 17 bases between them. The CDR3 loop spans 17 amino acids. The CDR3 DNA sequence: TGTGCCAGCAGCTTAGGAGAGACAGGTTGGATAAATTCACCCCTCCACTTT. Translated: CASSLGETGWINSPLHF.

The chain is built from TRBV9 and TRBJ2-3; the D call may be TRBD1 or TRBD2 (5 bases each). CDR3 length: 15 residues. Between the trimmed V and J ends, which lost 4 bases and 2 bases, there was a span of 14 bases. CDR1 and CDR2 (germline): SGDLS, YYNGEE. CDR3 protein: CASSKRGENTDTQYF. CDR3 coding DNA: TGTGCCAGCAGCAAAAGGGGAGAAAACACAGATACGCAGTATTTT.

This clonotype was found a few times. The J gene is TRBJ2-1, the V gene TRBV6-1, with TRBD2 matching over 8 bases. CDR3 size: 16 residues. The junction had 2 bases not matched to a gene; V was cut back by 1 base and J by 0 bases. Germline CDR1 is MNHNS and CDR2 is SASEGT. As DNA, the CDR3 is TGTGCCAGCAGTGAAGTGAGCGGGAGCTCCTACAATGAGCAGTTCTTC. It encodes CASSEVSGSSYNEQFF.

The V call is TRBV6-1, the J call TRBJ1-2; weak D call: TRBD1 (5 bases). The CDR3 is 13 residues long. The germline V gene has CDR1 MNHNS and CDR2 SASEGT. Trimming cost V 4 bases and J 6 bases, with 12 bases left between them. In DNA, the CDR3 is TGTGCCAGCAGTGGGTACAGGTTGGATGGCTACACCTTC. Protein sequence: CASSGYRLDGYTF.